The source of this T cell receptor beta chain is a study of CD8+CD57+ T cells in acquired aplastic anemia. Study background: The average for DNA from sorted CD4+ and CD8+ cells was roughly 3 ug.

Findings of the study overall: Patients shared under 30 CD8+ CDR3 sequences with controls. No significant patient-versus-control difference appeared in CD8+ Simpson's diversity.

This CDR3 comprises 18 residues. V dropped 2 bases and J dropped 4; count of bases not matched to a gene: 15. CDR1 is MGHDK, CDR2 SYGVNS, per germline. Of note for this clonotype: The antigen is not known.

Using genomic DNA as the template, TCR beta VDJ and CDR3 profiling was carried out. One entry per CDR3 protein results from TCRdb running MiXCR on the reads. The repertoire consists of roughly 180,000 distinct CDR3 sequences, with 50% to 65% occurring once and the leading ten covering approximately 40%. Selection for sequencing was limited to patients who had shown CD8+CD57+ cell expansion by flow cytometry. With no exception, the patients had severe acquired aplastic anemia. The specimen was sorted CD4+, CD8+, or CD8+CD57+ T cells (not recorded which) from PBMCs. The chain uses TRBV25-1 and TRBJ2-7; 9 bases are shared with TRBD2. This clonotype was obtained from a human donor with aplastic anemia. The CDR3 spells CASSERFNLAGRAYEQYF. As DNA, the CDR3 is TGTGCCAGCAGTGAACGATTCAATCTAGCGGGACGGGCGTACGAGCAGTACTTC.